The entry that follows covers one T cell receptor beta chain sequence. Its antigen remains unknown. The data originate from a study of T cell responses to AZD1222 COVID-19 vaccine. Across the study: Analyses pooled second doses at about 4 or about 12 weeks.

The study, taken as a whole, reports: CD4 TCRs linked to vaccination spanned spike, dominating at 160-218 and 743-854. Spike-specific TCR breadth and depth grew following two AZD1222 doses. In the spike-specific TCR repertoire, nearly half reportedly target unmutated variant regions.

Here immunoSEQ multiplex PCR was the method, and the copy in TCRdb shows in-frame clones only, minus some. The table shows roughly 180,000 clones, with around 93% occurring only once. This CDR3 comprises 20 residues. Germline CDR1 and CDR2: MDHEN and SYDVKM. V dropped 6 bases and J dropped 6; count of bases not matched to a gene: 24. This chain connects TRBV28 to TRBJ2-1; 9 nucleotides agree with TRBD2. The TCR originated in an adult in good health. Sequencing was performed on peripheral blood, taken on day 0 of AZD1222 vaccination. CDR3: CASSPLTVAGDFWKTNEQFF. CDR3 in DNA: TGTGCCAGCAGCCCCCTTACGGTAGCGGGAGATTTCTGGAAGACCAATGAGCAGTTCTTC.